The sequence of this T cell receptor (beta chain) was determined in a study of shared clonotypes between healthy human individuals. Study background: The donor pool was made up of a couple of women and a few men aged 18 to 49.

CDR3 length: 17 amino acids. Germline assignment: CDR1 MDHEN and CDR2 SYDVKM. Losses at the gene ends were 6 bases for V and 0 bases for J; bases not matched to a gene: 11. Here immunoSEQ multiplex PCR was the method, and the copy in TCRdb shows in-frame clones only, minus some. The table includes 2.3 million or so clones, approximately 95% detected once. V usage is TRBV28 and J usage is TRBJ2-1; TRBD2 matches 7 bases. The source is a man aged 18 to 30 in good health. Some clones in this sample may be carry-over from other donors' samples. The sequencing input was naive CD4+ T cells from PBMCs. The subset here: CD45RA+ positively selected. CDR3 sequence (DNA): TGTGCCAGCAGCCTTCTGGGACTATCCAGCTCCTACAATGAGCAGTTCTTC. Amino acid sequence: CASSLLGLSSSYNEQFF.